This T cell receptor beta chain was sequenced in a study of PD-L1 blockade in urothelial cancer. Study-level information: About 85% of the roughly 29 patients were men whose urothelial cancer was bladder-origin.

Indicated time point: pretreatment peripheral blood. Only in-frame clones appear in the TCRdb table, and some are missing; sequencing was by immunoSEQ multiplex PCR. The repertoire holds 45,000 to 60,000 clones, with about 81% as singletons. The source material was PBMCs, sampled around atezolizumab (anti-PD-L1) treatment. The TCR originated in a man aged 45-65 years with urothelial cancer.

CDR3 sequence reads: CASSLEVGGNTEAFF. The CDR3 DNA sequence: TGTGCCAGCAGCTTAGAGGTCGGGGGGAACACTGAAGCTTTCTTT. V usage is TRBV9 and J usage is TRBJ1-1; possibly TRBD1 for D (5 bases). Per germline, CDR1 SGDLS and CDR2 YYNGEE. The CDR3 totals 15 residues. The ends were cut back, 4 bases at V and 1 base at J, with 14 bases in the middle. Full variable domain (outside the CDR3, taken from reference TRBV9 and TRBJ1-1): DSGVTQTPKHLITATGQRVTLRCSPRSGDLSVYWYQQSLDQGLQFLIQYYNGEERAKGNILERFSAQQFPDLHSELNLSSLELGDSALYFCASSLEVGGNTEAFFGQGTRLTVV.